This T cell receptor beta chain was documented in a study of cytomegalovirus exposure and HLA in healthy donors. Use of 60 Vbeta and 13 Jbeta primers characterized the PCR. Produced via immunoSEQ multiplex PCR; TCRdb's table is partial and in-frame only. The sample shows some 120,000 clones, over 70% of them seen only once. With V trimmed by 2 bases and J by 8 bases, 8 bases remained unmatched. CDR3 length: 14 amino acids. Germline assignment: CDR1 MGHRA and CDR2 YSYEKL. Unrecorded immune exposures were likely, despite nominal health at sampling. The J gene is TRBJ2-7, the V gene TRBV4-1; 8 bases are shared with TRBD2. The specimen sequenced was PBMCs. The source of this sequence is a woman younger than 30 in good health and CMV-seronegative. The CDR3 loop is CASSQSGLAYKQYF. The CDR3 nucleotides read TGCGCCAGCAGCCAATCAGGACTAGCTTACAAGCAGTACTTC.